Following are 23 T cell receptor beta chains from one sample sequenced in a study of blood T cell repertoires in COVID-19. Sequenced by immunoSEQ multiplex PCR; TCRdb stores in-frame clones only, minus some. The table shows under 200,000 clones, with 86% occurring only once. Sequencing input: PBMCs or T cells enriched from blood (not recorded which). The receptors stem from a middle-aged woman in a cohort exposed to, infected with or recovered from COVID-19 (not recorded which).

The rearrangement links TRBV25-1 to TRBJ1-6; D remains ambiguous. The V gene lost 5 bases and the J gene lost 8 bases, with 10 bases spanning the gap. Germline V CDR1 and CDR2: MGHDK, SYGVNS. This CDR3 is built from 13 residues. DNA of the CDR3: TGTGCCAGCAGTAATCGACTGGATTCACCCCTCCACTTT. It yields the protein CASSNRLDSPLHF.

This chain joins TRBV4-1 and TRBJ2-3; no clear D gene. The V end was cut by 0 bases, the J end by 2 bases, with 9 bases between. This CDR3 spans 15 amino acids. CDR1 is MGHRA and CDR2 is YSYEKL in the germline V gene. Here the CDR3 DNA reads TGCGCCAGCAGCCAAGATCGAGGCGTCACAGATACGCAGTATTTT. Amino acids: CASSQDRGVTDTQYF.

The CDR3 loop is CATSREGPLAEEDSYNEQFF. The DNA of the CDR3 is TGTGCCACCAGCAGAGAGGGCCCACTAGCGGAGGAGGACTCCTACAATGAGCAGTTCTTC. The chain carries TRBV15 and TRBJ2-1; TRBD2 agrees at 8 bases. This CDR3 has 20 amino acids. V lost 0 bases and J lost 0; bases outside the gene matches: 13. The germline gives CDR1 LNHNV, CDR2 YYDKDF (reference sequence).

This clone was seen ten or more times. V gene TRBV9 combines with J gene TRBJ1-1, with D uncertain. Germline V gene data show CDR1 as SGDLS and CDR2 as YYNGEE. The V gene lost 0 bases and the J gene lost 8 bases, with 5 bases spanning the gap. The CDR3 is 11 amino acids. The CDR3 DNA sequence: TGTGCCAGCAGCGTAGCAGGAGAAGCTTTCTTT. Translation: CASSVAGEAFF.

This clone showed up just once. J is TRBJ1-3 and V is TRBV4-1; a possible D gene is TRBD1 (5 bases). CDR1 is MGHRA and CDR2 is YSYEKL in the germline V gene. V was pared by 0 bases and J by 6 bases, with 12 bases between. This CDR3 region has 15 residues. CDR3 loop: CASSQDWPGLNTIYF. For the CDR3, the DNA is TGCGCCAGCAGCCAAGATTGGCCGGGACTAAACACCATATATTTT.

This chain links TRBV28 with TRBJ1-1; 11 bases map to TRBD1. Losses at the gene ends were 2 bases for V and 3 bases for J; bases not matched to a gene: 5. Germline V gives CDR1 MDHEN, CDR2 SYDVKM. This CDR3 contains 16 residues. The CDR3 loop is CASSLRTGGMDTEAFF. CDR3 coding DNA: TGTGCCAGCAGTTTAAGGACAGGGGGCATGGACACTGAAGCTTTCTTT.

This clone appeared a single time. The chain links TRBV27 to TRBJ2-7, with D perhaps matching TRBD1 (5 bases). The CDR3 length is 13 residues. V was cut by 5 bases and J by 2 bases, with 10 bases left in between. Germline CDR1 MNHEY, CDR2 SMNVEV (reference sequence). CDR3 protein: CASSLQGPYEQYF. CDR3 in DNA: TGTGCCAGCAGTCTCCAGGGTCCCTACGAGCAGTACTTC.

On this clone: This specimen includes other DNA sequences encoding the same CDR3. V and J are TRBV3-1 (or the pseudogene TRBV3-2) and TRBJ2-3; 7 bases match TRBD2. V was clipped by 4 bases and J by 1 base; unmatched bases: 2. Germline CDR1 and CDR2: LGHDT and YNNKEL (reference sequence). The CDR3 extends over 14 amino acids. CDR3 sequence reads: CASSRGGGTDTQYF. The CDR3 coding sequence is TGTGCCAGCAGCCGGGGGGGAGGCACAGATACGCAGTATTTT.

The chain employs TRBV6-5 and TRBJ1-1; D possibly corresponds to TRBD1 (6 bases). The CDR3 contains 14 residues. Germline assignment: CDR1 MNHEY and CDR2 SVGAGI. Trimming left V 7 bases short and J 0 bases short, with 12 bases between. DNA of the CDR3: TGTGCCAGCAAGGGACATTTAATGAACACTGAAGCTTTCTTT. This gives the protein CASKGHLMNTEAFF.

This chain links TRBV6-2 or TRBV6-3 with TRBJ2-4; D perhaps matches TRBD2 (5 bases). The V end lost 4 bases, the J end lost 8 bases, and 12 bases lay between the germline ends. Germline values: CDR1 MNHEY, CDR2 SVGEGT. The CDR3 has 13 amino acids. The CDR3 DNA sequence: TGTGCCAGCAGTTCGCTCGCGGAGGACATTCAGTACTTC. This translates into CASSSLAEDIQYF.

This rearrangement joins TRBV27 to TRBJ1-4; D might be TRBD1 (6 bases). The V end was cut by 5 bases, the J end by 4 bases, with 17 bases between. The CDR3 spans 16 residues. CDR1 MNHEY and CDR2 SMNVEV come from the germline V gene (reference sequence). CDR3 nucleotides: TGTGCCAGCAGTACAGACAGGAAGACCTTTAATGAAAAACTGTTTTTT. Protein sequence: CASSTDRKTFNEKLFF.

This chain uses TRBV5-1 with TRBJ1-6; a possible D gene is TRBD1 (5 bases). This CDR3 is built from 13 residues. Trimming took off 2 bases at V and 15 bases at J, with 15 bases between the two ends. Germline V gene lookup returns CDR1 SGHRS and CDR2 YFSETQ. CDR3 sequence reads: CASSFNGGADLHF. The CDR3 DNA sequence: TGCGCCAGCAGCTTTAATGGCGGGGCGGACCTCCACTTT.

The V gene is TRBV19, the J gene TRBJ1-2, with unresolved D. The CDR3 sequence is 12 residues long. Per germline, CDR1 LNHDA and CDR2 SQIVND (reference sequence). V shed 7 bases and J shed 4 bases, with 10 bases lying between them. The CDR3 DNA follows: TGTGCCAGTACCACGAGCCTCTATGGCTACACCTTC. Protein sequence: CASTTSLYGYTF.

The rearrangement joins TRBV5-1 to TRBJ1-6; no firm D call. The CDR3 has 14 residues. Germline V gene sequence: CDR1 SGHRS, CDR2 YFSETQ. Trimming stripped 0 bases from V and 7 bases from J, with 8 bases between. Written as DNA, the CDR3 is TGCGCCAGCAGCTTGGGAGGTGGGAATTCACCCCTCCACTTT. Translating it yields CASSLGGGNSPLHF.

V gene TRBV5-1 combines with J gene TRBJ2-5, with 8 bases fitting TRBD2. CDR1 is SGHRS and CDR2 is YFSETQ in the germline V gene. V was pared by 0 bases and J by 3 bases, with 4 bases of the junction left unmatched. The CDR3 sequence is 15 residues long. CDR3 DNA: TGCGCCAGCAGCTTGGTAGCGGGGCCGAAAGAGACCCAGTACTTC. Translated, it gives CASSLVAGPKETQYF.

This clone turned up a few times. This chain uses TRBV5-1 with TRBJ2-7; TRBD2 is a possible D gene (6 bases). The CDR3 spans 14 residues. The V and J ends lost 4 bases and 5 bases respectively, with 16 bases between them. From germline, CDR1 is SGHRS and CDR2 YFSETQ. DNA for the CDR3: TGCGCCAGCAGCGGGGCAGGGAGGAGTGACGAGCAGTACTTC. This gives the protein CASSGAGRSDEQYF.

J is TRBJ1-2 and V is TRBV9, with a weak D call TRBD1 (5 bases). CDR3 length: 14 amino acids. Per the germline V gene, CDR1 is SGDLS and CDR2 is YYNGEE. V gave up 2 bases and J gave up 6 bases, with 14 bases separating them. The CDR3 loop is CASSVNLGGDGYTF. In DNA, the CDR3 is TGTGCCAGCAGCGTCAACCTCGGGGGGGATGGCTACACCTTC. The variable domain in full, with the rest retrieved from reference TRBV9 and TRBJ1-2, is DSGVTQTPKHLITATGQRVTLRCSPRSGDLSVYWYQQSLDQGLQFLIQYYNGEERAKGNILERFSAQQFPDLHSELNLSSLELGDSALYFCASSVNLGGDGYTFGSGTRLTVV.

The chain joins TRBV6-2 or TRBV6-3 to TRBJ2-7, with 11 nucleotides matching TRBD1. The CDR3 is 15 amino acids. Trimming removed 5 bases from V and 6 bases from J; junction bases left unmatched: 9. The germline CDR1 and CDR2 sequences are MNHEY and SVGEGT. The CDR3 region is CASSHRRTGGTEQYF. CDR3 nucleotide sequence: TGTGCCAGCAGTCACCGAAGGACAGGGGGCACCGAGCAGTACTTC.

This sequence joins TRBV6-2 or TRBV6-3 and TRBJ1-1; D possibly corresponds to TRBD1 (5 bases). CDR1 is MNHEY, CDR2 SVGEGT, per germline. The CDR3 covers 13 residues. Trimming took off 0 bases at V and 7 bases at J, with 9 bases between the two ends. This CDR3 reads CASSYSGGLEAFF. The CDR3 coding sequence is TGTGCCAGCAGTTACTCGGGGGGTCTTGAAGCTTTCTTT.

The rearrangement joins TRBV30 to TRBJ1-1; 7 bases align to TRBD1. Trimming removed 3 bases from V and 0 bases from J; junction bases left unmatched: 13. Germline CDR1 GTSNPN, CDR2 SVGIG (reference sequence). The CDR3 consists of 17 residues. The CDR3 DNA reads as TGTGCCTGGAGCCTTACAGGGGATCTTACCATGAACACTGAAGCTTTCTTT. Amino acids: CAWSLTGDLTMNTEAFF.

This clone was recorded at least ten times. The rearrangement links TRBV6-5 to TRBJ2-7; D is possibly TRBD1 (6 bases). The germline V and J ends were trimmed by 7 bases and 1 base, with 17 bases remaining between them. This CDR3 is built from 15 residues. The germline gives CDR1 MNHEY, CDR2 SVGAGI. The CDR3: CASTEQGLGSYEQYF. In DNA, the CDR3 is TGTGCCAGCACCGAACAGGGTTTGGGTTCCTACGAGCAGTACTTC.

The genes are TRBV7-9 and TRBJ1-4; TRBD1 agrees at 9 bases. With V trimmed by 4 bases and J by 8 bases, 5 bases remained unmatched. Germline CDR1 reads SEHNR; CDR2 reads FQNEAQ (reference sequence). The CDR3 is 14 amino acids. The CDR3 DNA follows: TGTGCCAGCAGCTCACAGGGGGCAGGGGAAAAACTGTTTTTT. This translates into CASSSQGAGEKLFF.

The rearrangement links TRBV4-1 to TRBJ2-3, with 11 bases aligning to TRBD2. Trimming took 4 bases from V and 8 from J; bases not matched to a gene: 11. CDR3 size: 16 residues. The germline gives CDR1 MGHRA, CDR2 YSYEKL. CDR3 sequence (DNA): TGCGCCAGCAGCCTCCTACTAGCGGGGGCCCAAGGTACGCAGTATTTT. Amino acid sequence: CASSLLLAGAQGTQYF.